The rows below give T cell receptor beta chains drawn from one sample of a study of beta chain features in type 1 diabetes. Sequenced by immunoSEQ multiplex PCR; TCRdb stores in-frame clones only, minus some. The sample lists more than 100,000 clones, 28% occurring once. Material for sequencing was central memory CD4+ T cells from blood. The origin of the receptors is a woman under 30 with type 1 diabetes. The CDR3 runs from the conserved cysteine through the conserved F or W. A D gene is named only where the DNA matches it firmly. Not every row has a clone size; where given, it reads once, few, many or a size class.

V gene	CDR3 length	J gene	clone size	D gene	CDR3 DNA	CDR3 protein
TRBV5-1	15	TRBJ1-2	-	TRBD1	TGCGCCAGCAGCTTCGACAGGGTGTATAACTATGGCTACACCTTC	CASSFDRVYNYGYTF
TRBV5-1	14	TRBJ2-1	few	-	TGCGCCAGCGGGGGTGGGGGCTCGAACAATGAGCAGTTCTTC	CASGGGGSNNEQFF
TRBV28	14	TRBJ2-2	few	-	TGTGCCAGCCTCGCAGTACCGAACACCGGGGAGCTGTTTTTT	CASLAVPNTGELFF
TRBV19	15	TRBJ1-1	-	-	TGTGCCAGTAGTCCCGCGACAGTTTCGAACACTGAAGCTTTCTTT	CASSPATVSNTEAFF
TRBV5-4	12	TRBJ2-7	few	TRBD2	TGTGCCAGCAAGACTAGCAGCTACGAGCAGTACTTC	CASKTSSYEQYF
TRBV7-9	16	TRBJ2-3	few	-	TGTGCCAGCAGCCGATACAACAACAGGGACACAGATACGCAGTATTTT	CASSRYNNRDTDTQYF
TRBV2	17	TRBJ1-5	-	TRBD1	TGTGCCAGCAGTGGTTCTTCTACAGGGGGCGGCAATCAGCCCCAGCATTTT	CASSGSSTGGGNQPQHF
TRBV6-5	15	TRBJ2-1	once	TRBD2	TGTGCCAGCAGTAGCAGCGGGAGGGCCTACAATGAGCAGTTCTTC	CASSSSGRAYNEQFF
TRBV6-5	15	TRBJ1-3	-	-	TGTGCCAGCAGTTATGGCGGCATCTCTGGAAACACCATATATTTT	CASSYGGISGNTIYF
TRBV7-2	16	TRBJ1-2	many	-	TGTGCCAGCAGCTTATTTTTTACAGGGACCAACTATGGCTACACCTTC	CASSLFFTGTNYGYTF
TRBV19	16	TRBJ2-2	-	TRBD2	TGTGCCAGTAGTATCAGAGCGGGAGTAGGGATCGGGGAGCTGTTTTTT	CASSIRAGVGIGELFF
TRBV19	17	TRBJ2-5	-	TRBD1	TGTGCCAGTATGGAGACGCGCGGACAGGGGGCGAGGGAGACCCAGTACTTC	CASMETRGQGARETQYF
TRBV27	16	TRBJ1-2	-	TRBD1	TGTGCCAGCAGTTTGGGACAGCGCCCCGGAGACTATGGCTACACCTTC	CASSLGQRPGDYGYTF
TRBV5-1	14	TRBJ1-2	few	-	TGCGCCAGCAGCTTGGTGCCAGGGGACTATGGCTACACCTTC	CASSLVPGDYGYTF
TRBV7-9	16	TRBJ2-1	few	TRBD2	TGTGCCAGCAGCGCCTATTCAGCGGGAGTCGGCAATGAGCAGTTCTTC	CASSAYSAGVGNEQFF
TRBV6-5	15	TRBJ2-3	-	-	TGTGCCAGCACCAGCCCTGCCACGGGAGTAGATACGCAGTATTTT	CASTSPATGVDTQYF
TRBV5-6	13	TRBJ1-2	few	-	TGTGCCAGCAGCTACGACAGGAACTATGGCTACACCTTC	CASSYDRNYGYTF
TRBV7-9	14	TRBJ1-1	few	TRBD1	TGTGCCAGCAGCTGGGGACAGCAGAACACTGAAGCTTTCTTT	CASSWGQQNTEAFF
TRBV9	16	TRBJ2-3	many	TRBD2	TGTGCCAGCAGCCCCACCGGGACTAGCGGAACAGATACGCAGTATTTT	CASSPTGTSGTDTQYF
TRBV7-9	12	TRBJ1-1	once	-	TGTGCCAGCAGCACCGAGGACACTGAAGCTTTCTTT	CASSTEDTEAFF
TRBV4-1	15	TRBJ1-2	-	-	TGCGCCAGCAGCCAAGGAGGACAGCCTAACTATGGCTACACCTTC	CASSQGGQPNYGYTF
TRBV11-2	15	TRBJ2-1	-	-	TGTGCCAGCAGCCAGTCAGGGTGGGGTGGCAATGAGCAGTTCTTC	CASSQSGWGGNEQFF
TRBV30	15	TRBJ1-2	-	TRBD1	TGTGCCTGGAGTGCGCCCGGACAGGGGGGCTATGGCTACACCTTC	CAWSAPGQGGYGYTF
TRBV13	18	TRBJ1-1	-	-	TGTGCCAGCAGCTTAGTATCACTGGGGGGGAGGAGGAACACTGAAGCTTTCTTT	CASSLVSLGGRRNTEAFF
TRBV27	19	TRBJ2-6	-	TRBD2	TGTGCCAGCAGTTTATTTCCGACTAGCGGCAGCTCTGGGGCCAACGTCCTGACTTTC	CASSLFPTSGSSGANVLTF
TRBV18	13	TRBJ1-1	-	TRBD1	TGCGCGGGGAAGACAGGGATGAACACTGAAGCTTTCTTT	CAGKTGMNTEAFF
TRBV19	17	TRBJ2-7	-	TRBD2	TGTGCCAGTAGCTCCGGGACTAGCGGGAGGGCCTCCTACGAGCAGTACTTC	CASSSGTSGRASYEQYF
TRBV4-3	14	TRBJ1-4	-	TRBD1	TGCGCCAGCAGCACGACAGGGGTGACAGAAAAACTGTTTTTT	CASSTTGVTEKLFF
TRBV5-4	13	TRBJ2-7	-	TRBD1	TGTGCCAGCAGCTTTAACAGGGGGTACGAGCAGTACTTC	CASSFNRGYEQYF
TRBV27	15	TRBJ2-1	-	TRBD2	TGTGCCAGCACGCCCCCGGGACTAGAGAACAATGAGCAGTTCTTC	CASTPPGLENNEQFF
TRBV5-1	15	TRBJ1-4	few	-	TGCGCCAGCAGCTTCGGGGGGGCGCTAGGTGAAAAACTGTTTTTT	CASSFGGALGEKLFF
TRBV18	15	TRBJ1-2	many	-	TGTGCCAGCTCACCACAACATGCAAGTGACTATGGCTACACCTTC	CASSPQHASDYGYTF
TRBV7-9	17	TRBJ2-1	-	-	TGTGCCAGCAGCGCCCGCCCGCTCTTCAGCTCCTACAATGAGCAGTTCTTC	CASSARPLFSSYNEQFF